This TCR beta chain was identified during a study of blood T cell repertoires in COVID-19. J lost 7 bases, V lost 3 bases, and 12 bases had no gene match. The CDR3 spans 17 residues. Germline CDR1 and CDR2: SGHRS and YFSETQ. Profiled with immunoSEQ multiplex PCR; TCRdb holds only in-frame clones, not every one. Of 350,000 to 450,000 clones in the sample, about 89% were seen once. Sequenced sample: PBMCs or T cells enriched from blood (not recorded which). The J gene is TRBJ2-1, the V gene TRBV5-1, with 11 bases lining up with TRBD2. This sequence originates from a man aged 35 to 55 in a cohort exposed to, infected with or recovered from COVID-19 (not recorded which). This chain's CDR3 is CASSSNSGTSGLNEQFF. Written as DNA, the CDR3 is TGCGCCAGCAGCTCGAATTCCGGGACTAGCGGCCTTAATGAGCAGTTCTTC. Supplemented by reference TRBV5-1 and TRBJ2-1, the full variable domain reads KAGVTQTPRYLIKTRGQQVTLSCSPISGHRSVSWYQQTPGQGLQFLFEYFSETQRNKGNFPGRFSGRQFSNSRSEMNVSTLELGDSALYLCASSSNSGTSGLNEQFFGPGTRLTVL.